Below, 14 T cell receptor beta chains from the same sample are listed, as sequenced in a study of blood T cell repertoires in COVID-19. Some clones are missing from TCRdb's copy, which holds only in-frame ones; the method was immunoSEQ multiplex PCR. Among around 150,000 clones listed, about 91% were seen once. Sequencing was carried out using peripheral blood. These receptors were collected from a woman aged 60-70 years who had recovered from COVID-19.

V usage is TRBV2 and J usage is TRBJ1-1; TRBD1 is a possible D gene (6 bases). The CDR3 covers 12 residues. CDR1 and CDR2 (germline): SNHLY, FYNNEI. Trimming left V 1 base short and J 11 bases short, with 11 bases between. The CDR3 DNA is TGTGCCAGCAGTGAAGAGGGGGTTCAGGCTTTCTTT. It translates to CASSEEGVQAFF.

The chain employs TRBV21-1 and TRBJ1-1; the listed D gene, TRBD1, was not tested against the DNA. TRBV21-1 is assigned pseudogene status. The CDR3 covers 13 residues. This CDR3 is CASSTQLNTEAFF. The CDR3 coding sequence is TGTGCCAGCAGTACACAATTGAACACTGAAGCTTTCTTT.

The sample holds one count of this clone. This chain joins TRBV28 and TRBJ2-7; 7 nucleotides line up with TRBD1. The CDR3 loop spans 14 amino acids. V was clipped by 7 bases and J by 4 bases; unmatched bases: 10. Germline CDR1 reads MDHEN; CDR2 reads SYDVKM. CDR3 residues: CASTGTDVIYEQYF. As DNA, the CDR3 is TGTGCCAGCACTGGGACAGATGTAATTTACGAGCAGTACTTC.

This chain links TRBV4-3 with TRBJ1-2, with a weak D call TRBD1 (5 bases). The CDR3 loop spans 18 amino acids. The germline gives CDR1 LGHNA, CDR2 YSLEER. Between the trimmed V and J ends, which lost 2 bases and 0 bases, there was a span of 19 bases. Here the CDR3 reads CASSQSPGLPLANYGYTF. The CDR3 DNA sequence: TGCGCCAGCAGCCAAAGTCCGGGACTCCCCCTCGCTAACTATGGCTACACCTTC.

This chain joins TRBV6-5 and TRBJ1-1; no reliable D call. CDR3 size: 13 residues. Germline V gene data show CDR1 as MNHEY and CDR2 as SVGAGI. Trimming cost V 6 bases and J 4 bases, with 12 bases left between them. CDR3: CASRTAGVTEAFF. In DNA, the CDR3 is TGTGCCAGCAGGACGGCCGGGGTCACTGAAGCTTTCTTT.

The chain uses TRBV11-1 and TRBJ1-1; no firm D call. CDR3 length: 13 amino acids. Germline V lookup: CDR1 SGHAT, CDR2 FQDESV (reference sequence). Between the trimmed V and J ends, which lost 7 bases and 5 bases, there was a span of 14 bases. CDR3 nucleotide sequence: TGTGCCAGCACCCCCAGTGGGAGGACTGAAGCTTTCTTT. It specifies CASTPSGRTEAFF.

The chain links TRBV6-5 to TRBJ1-6, with 9 bases identical to TRBD1. Germline V gene sequence: CDR1 MNHEY, CDR2 SVGAGI. The CDR3 contains 15 residues. Losses at the gene ends were 7 bases for V and 9 bases for J; bases not matched to a gene: 10. The CDR3 loop is CASTQEGTGLSPLHF. The CDR3 DNA follows: TGTGCCAGCACCCAAGAGGGGACAGGGCTTTCACCCCTCCACTTT.

This clone came up once. CDR3 coding DNA: TGTGCCAGCAGCGCAGGGACTAGCGGGGGGGCCGCGTTCTTC. It yields the protein CASSAGTSGGAAFF. This chain uses TRBV7-2 with TRBJ2-1, with 16 bases that match TRBD2. This CDR3 has 14 amino acids. The J segment lost 15 bases and the V segment lost 5 bases, leaving 7 bases of the junction unmatched. Per germline, CDR1 SGHTA and CDR2 FQGNSA. The full variable domain, with the rest looked up from reference TRBV7-2 and TRBJ2-1, is GAGVSQSPSNKVTEKGKDVELRCDPISGHTALYWYRQSLGQGLEFLIYFQGNSAPDKSGLPSDRFSAERTGGSVSTLTIQRTQQEDSAVYLCASSAGTSGGAAFFGPGTRLTVL.

This chain's CDR3 is CSVVLAGGYNEQFF. The DNA for the CDR3 is TGCAGCGTTGTCCTAGCGGGGGGCTACAATGAGCAGTTCTTC. The rearrangement uses TRBV29-1 and TRBJ2-1; 11 bases map to TRBD2. The CDR3 runs to 14 residues. Trimming removed 4 bases from V and 3 bases from J; junction bases left unmatched: 2. Per germline, CDR1 SQVTM and CDR2 ANQGSEA.

The gene calls are TRBV20-1 and TRBJ2-7, with 8 bases that match TRBD2. The CDR3 totals 17 residues. J was trimmed by 0 bases and V by 3 bases; bases with no gene match: 13. Germline V CDR1 and CDR2: DFQATT, SNEGSKA (reference sequence). CDR3 nucleotide sequence: TGCAGTGCTAGTTCCGCGCGGGGGGCGACGAACTCCTACGAGCAGTACTTC. It codes for CSASSARGATNSYEQYF.

The chain joins TRBV24-1 to TRBJ2-1, with 7 positions matching TRBD1. Germline V gene lookup returns CDR1 KGHDR and CDR2 SFDVKD. With 3 bases clipped from V and 6 bases from J, the junction kept 4 bases outside the gene matches. This CDR3 region has 14 residues. CDR3: CATSDRQGTNEQFF. CDR3 coding DNA: TGTGCCACCAGTGATCGACAGGGAACCAATGAGCAGTTCTTC.

CDR3 nucleotides: TGTGCCATCAGATACGGGACTAGCGGATACGAGCAGTACTTC. Encoded protein: CAIRYGTSGYEQYF. The V gene is TRBV10-3, the J gene TRBJ2-7; TRBD2 agrees at 11 bases. CDR1 is ENHRY, CDR2 SYGVKD, per germline. The CDR3 is made up of 14 amino acids. The trim removed 6 bases at V and 4 bases at J, leaving 5 bases unmatched.

This chain uses TRBV11-2 with TRBJ2-5; the match to TRBD1 covers 9 bases. The V gene end was trimmed by 5 bases and the J gene end by 5 bases; junction bases not matched to a gene: 12. The CDR3 runs 16 residues. CDR1 is SGHAT and CDR2 is FQNNGV in the germline V gene. CDR3 sequence (DNA): TGTGCCAGCAGCCCGGGACAGGGATTCAAGGGGGAGACCCAGTACTTC. It yields the protein CASSPGQGFKGETQYF.

This chain uses TRBV27 with TRBJ1-4; tentative D call: TRBD1 (6 bases). Germline CDR1 MNHEY, CDR2 SMNVEV (reference sequence). V lost 8 bases, J lost 5 bases, and 18 bases lay in between. This CDR3 comprises 15 residues. The CDR3 DNA is TGTGCCAGCGGCCAGTGGACAGATCTAAATGAAAAACTGTTTTTT. Translating it yields CASGQWTDLNEKLFF. The whole variable domain, filled in from reference TRBV27 and TRBJ1-4, reads EAQVTQNPRYLITVTGKKLTVTCSQNMNHEYMSWYRQDPGLGLRQIYYSMNVEVTDKGDVPEGYKVSRKEKRNFPLILESPSPNQTSLYFCASGQWTDLNEKLFFGSGTQLSVL.